The clone carrying this T cell receptor beta chain was found many times. As yet, its antigen is unknown. This sample was included in a study of identical twins. The CDR3 runs to 17 residues. Germline V gene sequence: CDR1 LGHDT, CDR2 YNNKEL (reference sequence). V lost 1 base and J lost 12; bases outside the gene matches: 12. TCRdb re-analysed the 5' RACE reads in MiXCR, keeping a single row per CDR3 protein. Of 550,000 to 800,000 distinct CDR3 sequences detected, just over 7% appear once; the ten largest clones hold roughly 1.5%. The study, taken as a whole, reports: While abundant cord blood beta clonotypes carried fewer insertions, memory repertoires showed no such pattern.

The sample was also linked to a second study, of yellow fever vaccine responses in identical twins. That investigation notes: The authors reported partly convergent, partly personalized vaccine responses in identical twins.

The receptor was derived from a woman aged 18-29 years in good health. The chain carries TRBV3-1 and TRBJ2-1; 13 nucleotides match TRBD2. The sample taken for sequencing was PBMCs. The CDR3 DNA reads TGTGCCAGCAGCCAAGGATCGGGGACTAGCGGGAATTTTGGGCAGTTCTTC. Its protein is CASSQGSGTSGNFGQFF.